Included here is one T cell receptor beta chain sequence, with context. The authors sequenced TCR beta from blood CD8+ and CD4+ T cells. The patients who served as multiple sclerosis controls were treatment-naive and had stable or active relapsing-remitting disease that fulfilled the revised McDonald criteria. The TEMRA cells underwent FACS enrichment, while the CD8+ and CD4+ T cells underwent negative isolation. The RNA input was roughly 0.45 to 1 ug, and it was reverse transcribed with random hexamers. TCRdb redid the calling of the immunoSEQ multiplex PCR reads with MiXCR, one entry per CDR3 protein. The sample contains 200,000 or so distinct CDR3 sequences, about 95% of which appear only once. The CDR3 extends over 14 amino acids. V lost 3 bases and J 0 bases, leaving 9 bases between the germline ends. Germline V gives CDR1 SGHAT, CDR2 FQNNGV. This entry is derived from a study of CD8 T cells in Susac syndrome.

Material: CD4+ T cells from PBMCs. The sequence was obtained from a human donor with multiple sclerosis. The rearrangement uses TRBV11-2 and TRBJ2-7, with D perhaps TRBD1 (6 bases). The CDR3 spells CASSLDSFSYEQYF. The CDR3 DNA is TGTGCCAGCAGCTTGGACAGTTTCTCCTACGAGCAGTACTTC.